Listed below are T cell receptor beta chains from one sample, sequenced in a study of identical twins. TCRdb reprocessed the 5' RACE reads with MiXCR, giving one entry per CDR3 protein. The sample contains 250,000 to 350,000 distinct CDR3 sequences, about 8.1% of which appear only once. This sample also appeared in a second study, on yellow fever vaccine responses in identical twins.

Sequenced: memory (CD45RO+) T cells sorted from blood. Receptor source: a woman younger than 30 in good health. CDR3s include the opening cysteine and the closing phenylalanine or tryptophan. D genes are given only for firm matches. Clone size is not always given. Where it is, it says once, few, many or a class for expanded clones.

j_call clone_size d_call v_call cdr3_aa cdr3_nt
TRBJ2-6 few . TRBV29-1 CSVSTLRMGSGANVLTF TGCAGCGTCTCGACTCTCCGAATGGGGTCTGGGGCCAACGTCCTGACTTTC
TRBJ2-3 . TRBD1 TRBV9 CASSMTGVVTDTQYF TGTGCCAGCAGCATGACAGGGGTTGTCACAGATACGCAGTATTTT
TRBJ2-3 . . TRBV5-1 CASSLGPSSRTDTQYF TGCGCCAGCAGCTTGGGTCCTAGCTCTCGCACAGATACGCAGTATTTT
TRBJ1-2 few TRBD1 TRBV5-6 CASSLGQGQNYLGYTF TGTGCCAGCAGCCTAGGACAGGGACAAAACTATCTTGGCTACACCTTC
TRBJ2-2 . . TRBV10-1 CASIQNRDTGELFF TGCGCCAGCATACAGAACCGAGACACCGGGGAGCTGTTTTTT
TRBJ2-1 many . TRBV7-2 CASSLVGGYNEQFF TGTGCCAGCAGCTTAGTTGGCGGTTACAATGAGCAGTTCTTC
TRBJ1-2 . . TRBV7-9 CASSLNSGSGYTF TGTGCCAGCAGCTTAAACTCAGGAAGCGGCTACACCTTC
TRBJ1-2 few . TRBV18 CASSPDGLNRYGYTF TGTGCCAGCTCACCAGACGGGTTAAACCGCTATGGCTACACCTTC
TRBJ2-1 many . TRBV9 CASRGDSNSYNEQFF TGTGCCAGCAGGGGGGACTCAAACTCCTACAATGAGCAGTTCTTC
TRBJ1-2 . . TRBV2 CASSEKKSGYTF TGTGCCAGCAGTGAGAAGAAATCTGGCTACACCTTC
TRBJ2-5 many TRBD2 TRBV28 CASSSPSGSVETQYF TGTGCCAGCAGTAGCCCTAGCGGGAGTGTAGAGACCCAGTACTTC
TRBJ2-3 few TRBD2 TRBV13 CASRGGSSTDTQYF TGTGCCAGCCGGGGGGGCTCCAGCACAGATACGCAGTATTTT
TRBJ1-4 many . TRBV5-1 CASSVQGVTNEKLFF TGCGCCAGCAGCGTACAGGGTGTAACTAATGAAAAACTGTTTTTT
TRBJ2-7 . . TRBV6-1 CASNRGAGGVYEQYF TGTGCCAGCAACCGCGGGGCAGGAGGCGTCTACGAGCAGTACTTC
TRBJ2-3 few . TRBV28 CASSLALARDTQYF TGTGCCAGCAGTTTGGCCCTAGCGCGGGATACGCAGTATTTT
TRBJ2-3 many . TRBV7-9 CATSRSFLADTQYF TGTGCCACCTCCCGCTCTTTTCTCGCAGATACGCAGTATTTT
TRBJ1-6 few . TRBV6-2/TRBV6-3 CASSYTGGGSPLHF TGTGCCAGCAGTTACACCGGGGGAGGGTCACCCCTCCACTTT
TRBJ2-2 few . TRBV3-1 CASSPEGGWDTGELFF TGTGCCAGCAGCCCCGAGGGGGGCTGGGACACCGGGGAGCTGTTTTTT
TRBJ2-7 . TRBD2 TRBV11-3 CASSWTGTSGKGTTYEQYF TGTGCCAGCAGCTGGACCGGGACTAGCGGGAAAGGTACCACCTACGAGCAGTACTTC
TRBJ1-6 many . TRBV4-1 CASSQVNFIGPANSPLHF TGCGCCAGCAGCCAAGTTAATTTCATAGGTCCCGCAAATTCACCCCTCCACTTT
TRBJ2-2 few . TRBV18 CASSPPHGAGELFF TGTGCCAGCTCACCACCTCACGGAGCCGGGGAGCTGTTTTTT
TRBJ2-3 . . TRBV2 CASSERDLNTDTQYF TGTGCCAGCAGTGAAAGGGACTTAAACACAGATACGCAGTATTTT
TRBJ2-3 few TRBD2 TRBV6-1 CASGRVPGLAGGGDTQYF TGTGCCAGCGGGAGGGTCCCGGGACTAGCGGGAGGGGGTGATACGCAGTATTTT
TRBJ2-1 few . TRBV28 CASRWGNEQFF TGTGCCAGCAGATGGGGCAATGAGCAGTTCTTC
TRBJ2-5 . . TRBV28 CASSFEQQETQYF TGTGCCAGCAGTTTCGAGCAGCAAGAGACCCAGTACTTC
TRBJ2-7 many TRBD2 TRBV6-1 CASSELTSGRAREQYF TGTGCCAGCAGTGAGTTGACTAGCGGGAGGGCCCGCGAGCAGTACTTC
TRBJ2-3 many TRBD2 TRBV20-1 CSAGSGRAFSFGTDTQYF TGCAGCGCGGGTAGCGGGAGGGCCTTTTCATTTGGCACAGATACGCAGTATTTT
TRBJ2-2 many . TRBV7-8 CASSKNTGELFF TGTGCCAGCAGCAAGAACACCGGGGAGCTGTTTTTT
TRBJ2-1 few . TRBV10-3 CAISEWGHLSYNEQFF TGTGCCATCAGTGAGTGGGGACACCTGTCCTACAATGAGCAGTTCTTC
TRBJ2-7 many TRBD1 TRBV20-1 CSAKDRGTYEQYF TGCAGTGCAAAGGACAGGGGAACCTACGAGCAGTACTTC
TRBJ2-4 . . TRBV5-1 CASSPKGDLAKNIQYF TGCGCCAGCAGCCCGAAGGGCGATCTAGCCAAAAACATTCAGTACTTC
TRBJ2-1 many TRBD1 TRBV24-1 CATSPRDSLYNEQFF TGTGCCACCTCCCCCCGGGACAGCCTCTACAATGAGCAGTTCTTC
TRBJ2-3 many . TRBV5-1 CASSRTPSTDTQYF TGCGCCAGCAGCCGGACACCTAGCACAGATACGCAGTATTTT
TRBJ2-4 few . TRBV19 CASSIWATAKNIQYF TGTGCCAGTAGTATATGGGCGACAGCCAAAAACATTCAGTACTTC
TRBJ2-7 few . TRBV3-1 CASSQFRQAFDEQYF TGTGCCAGCAGCCAGTTTCGGCAGGCTTTCGACGAGCAGTACTTC
TRBJ2-1 many . TRBV29-1 CSVRGGGGEQFF TGCAGCGTGAGGGGAGGGGGCGGTGAGCAGTTCTTC
TRBJ1-2 many . TRBV20-1 CSARQGLSGNGYTF TGCAGTGCTCGTCAGGGATTATCGGGGAATGGCTACACCTTC
TRBJ2-3 . TRBD2 TRBV5-5 CASSSGLAGPTDTQYF TGTGCCAGCAGCTCGGGACTAGCGGGCCCCACAGATACGCAGTATTTT
TRBJ1-1 few . TRBV20-1 CSRFRVTEAFF TGCAGTAGATTCAGGGTAACTGAAGCTTTCTTT
TRBJ1-2 . . TRBV2 CASSPTGATGYGYTF TGTGCCAGCAGCCCTACCGGGGCCACCGGCTATGGCTACACCTTC
TRBJ1-5 many . TRBV19 CASSIPGGGQPQHF TGTGCCAGTAGTATCCCCGGGGGCGGACAGCCCCAGCATTTT
TRBJ1-4 few TRBD1 TRBV28 CASSRRDRRSEKLFF TGTGCCAGCAGCCGCCGGGACAGGAGGTCAGAAAAACTGTTTTTT
TRBJ1-1 many . TRBV7-9 CASSAQGANTEAFF TGTGCCAGCAGCGCACAGGGAGCGAACACTGAAGCTTTCTTT
TRBJ2-1 many . TRBV7-8 CASRTDTVRNEQFF TGTGCCAGCAGGACCGATACGGTACGCAATGAGCAGTTCTTC
TRBJ2-3 few . TRBV10-3 CAISGGGAGAFSTDTQYF TGTGCCATCAGTGGGGGGGGGGCCGGCGCGTTCTCCACAGATACGCAGTATTTT
TRBJ2-7 . . TRBV6-1 CASTPQGPEQYF TGTGCCAGCACCCCCCAAGGACCCGAGCAGTACTTC
TRBJ1-2 . . TRBV20-1 CSATPNGANYGYTF TGCAGTGCAACACCGAACGGGGCAAACTATGGCTACACCTTC
TRBJ2-3 . TRBD1 TRBV7-2 CASSLGQGYNTDTQYF TGTGCCAGCAGCCTAGGACAGGGATACAACACAGATACGCAGTATTTT
TRBJ2-3 . TRBD2 TRBV10-2 CASSDAGGPTDTQYF TGCGCCAGCAGTGATGCGGGGGGGCCCACAGATACGCAGTATTTT
TRBJ2-1 . TRBD1 TRBV27 CASSPQGEYNEQFF TGTGCCAGCAGTCCCCAGGGGGAGTACAATGAGCAGTTCTTC
TRBJ1-3 . . TRBV28 CASTDRPNSGNTIYF TGTGCCAGCACCGACAGGCCCAACTCTGGAAACACCATATATTTT
TRBJ2-5 many . TRBV11-2 CASSLRRIQETQYF TGTGCCAGCAGCTTACGACGGATACAAGAGACCCAGTACTTC
TRBJ2-3 few . TRBV4-2 CASGHDSTDTQYF TGTGCCAGCGGCCATGACAGTACAGATACGCAGTATTTT
TRBJ2-7 few TRBD1 TRBV7-6 CASSPESGTGGYEQYF TGTGCCAGCAGCCCAGAGTCGGGGACAGGGGGCTACGAGCAGTACTTC
TRBJ1-4 few . TRBV7-2 CASSPMAGNNEKLFF TGTGCCAGCAGCCCCATGGCAGGGAATAATGAAAAACTGTTTTTT
TRBJ1-5 many . TRBV7-9 CASSFRDQPQHF TGTGCCAGCAGCTTTCGGGATCAGCCCCAGCATTTT